Sequencing of this T cell receptor beta chain was carried out in a study of cytomegalovirus exposure and HLA in healthy donors. In the PCR, 60 Vbeta and 13 Jbeta primers were used. Profiling relied on immunoSEQ multiplex PCR, and the TCRdb table lists in-frame clones only, not all of them. The sample comprises 150,000 to 200,000 clones, roughly 75% of which are singletons, and roughly 8.2% rests with the top ten. Overall study findings and caveats: 164 TCR beta chains were listed as cytomegalovirus-associated.

V lost 8 bases to trimming and J lost 7 bases, with 20 bases between them. This CDR3 contains 15 residues. Germline CDR1 reads LNHNV; CDR2 reads YYDKDF (reference sequence). A remark on this clone: Its antigen is not identified.

This rearrangement joins TRBV15 to TRBJ1-4; a weak D match, TRBD1 (6 bases). The material sequenced was PBMCs. The clonotype was recovered from a woman in her 40s in good health and CMV-seropositive. CDR3 amino acids: CATGIRGGGGEKLFF. The DNA of the CDR3 is TGTGCCACCGGGATCCGAGGAGGGGGGGGTGAAAAACTGTTTTTT.